These T cell receptor beta chains were read from a single sample in a study of cytomegalovirus exposure and HLA in healthy donors. Sequencing was performed with immunoSEQ multiplex PCR; in TCRdb, only in-frame clones are kept and a portion is missing. The sample includes 100,000 to 150,000 clones, 75% to 90% seen only once; the top ten take around 4.1%. Sequenced: PBMCs. The receptors shown here come from a woman aged 40 to 49 in good health and CMV-seronegative. Both conserved end residues are part of each CDR3. The D gene is left open where the match is weak. Where a row states a size, it is once, few, many or the class of an expanded clone; other rows omit it.

J gene,D gene,V gene,CDR3 length,clone size,CDR3 DNA,CDR3 protein
TRBJ2-7,TRBD2,TRBV6-6,14,.,TGTGCCAGCAGTCTAGCGGGTAGCTCCTACGAGCAGTACTTC,CASSLAGSSYEQYF
TRBJ2-3,TRBD2,TRBV6-5,14,once,TGTGCCAGCAGCCCCCAGCGGGAGGAAGATACGCAGTATTTT,CASSPQREEDTQYF
TRBJ1-4,.,TRBV4-1,16,.,TGCGCCAGCAGCCTCGGGTCGTTTGCAACTAATGAAAAACTGTTTTTT,CASSLGSFATNEKLFF
TRBJ1-1,.,TRBV6-5,13,.,TGTGCCAGCAGTCCACCGGGGAGGGCTGAAGCTTTCTTT,CASSPPGRAEAFF
TRBJ2-2,.,TRBV18,15,.,TGTGCCAGCTCACCAACTAGCCCTAACACCGGGGAGCTGTTTTTT,CASSPTSPNTGELFF
TRBJ2-3,.,TRBV9,14,once,TGTGCCAGCAGCGTCGGGGGAAGCACAGATACGCAGTATTTT,CASSVGGSTDTQYF
TRBJ2-7,.,TRBV2,14,.,TGTGCCACAACAGCATTGGGCGCTTCCTACGAGCAGTACTTC,CATTALGASYEQYF
TRBJ2-7,TRBD2,TRBV19,14,.,TGTGCCAGTAGTACCACCGGGGGGGCAGGCGAGCAGTACTTC,CASSTTGGAGEQYF
TRBJ1-1,.,TRBV10-1,16,.,TGCGCCCGCAGGACACCCACGTTGGGGGGGAACACTGAAGCTTTCTTT,CARRTPTLGGNTEAFF
TRBJ1-6,TRBD1,TRBV9,17,.,TGTGCCAGCAGCACTGGACAGGGGGCGATGGCTAATTCACCCCTCCACTTT,CASSTGQGAMANSPLHF
TRBJ2-7,TRBD2,TRBV9,16,.,TGTGCCAGCAGCGGGCGCGAACTAGCGGAATCCTACGAGCAGTACTTC,CASSGRELAESYEQYF
TRBJ1-1,.,TRBV7-8,14,.,TGTGCCAGCAGCTTAGCGCGGGTGAACACTGAAGCTTTCTTT,CASSLARVNTEAFF
TRBJ2-1,TRBD2,TRBV5-1,15,.,TGCGCCAGCAGCTTAGCGACTAGCGCGTACAATGAGCAGTTCTTC,CASSLATSAYNEQFF
TRBJ1-2,TRBD1,TRBV5-4,13,.,TGTGCCAGCAGGTACGACAGGGTGTCTGGCTACACCTTC,CASRYDRVSGYTF
TRBJ2-7,.,TRBV14,14,.,TGTGCCAGCAGCCTCGGTGGAGGGAGCTACGAGCAGTACTTC,CASSLGGGSYEQYF
TRBJ2-7,.,TRBV9,18,.,TGTGCCAGCAGCGTAGGGGATGGTCTGGGAGTGAAAAAGGGCGAGCAGTACTTC,CASSVGDGLGVKKGEQYF
TRBJ2-1,TRBD2,TRBV5-1,16,.,TGCGCCAGCAGCTTGGAGGGGCGGGGGAGTATCGATGAGCAGTTCTTC,CASSLEGRGSIDEQFF
TRBJ1-5,.,TRBV10-3,15,few,TGTGCCATCAGTGAAAAGGGAGGAGTTGAACAGCCCCAGCATTTT,CAISEKGGVEQPQHF
TRBJ1-5,.,TRBV10-3,13,.,TGTGCCATCAGCGACGGGAGCGATCAGCCCCAGCATTTT,CAISDGSDQPQHF
TRBJ1-5,.,TRBV6-5,16,.,TGTGCCAGCAGTTATGGGGCAGACCCGAGCAATCAGCCCCAGCATTTT,CASSYGADPSNQPQHF
TRBJ2-7,TRBD1,TRBV6-5,14,.,TGTGCCAGCAGTAATCGACAGGGTATCTACGAGCAGTACTTC,CASSNRQGIYEQYF
TRBJ2-1,.,TRBV19,15,.,TGTGCCAGTAGTATTGGGCAGGGGATTGTCGATGAGCAGTTCTTC,CASSIGQGIVDEQFF
TRBJ1-1,TRBD1,TRBV19,14,.,TGTGCCAGTAGTATGGCTAGGGGGCCCACTGAAGCTTTCTTT,CASSMARGPTEAFF
TRBJ2-1,TRBD2,TRBV4-1,15,.,TGCGCCAGCAGCCGCGGGGGGAACTCCTACAATGAGCAGTTCTTC,CASSRGGNSYNEQFF
TRBJ2-3,TRBD2,TRBV9,19,.,TGTGCCAGCAGCGCTCATAGCGGGAGGGCCTCTTCTAGCACAGATACGCAGTATTTT,CASSAHSGRASSSTDTQYF
TRBJ2-1,.,TRBV5-1,18,.,TGCGCCAGCCCCGCAACGGAGAACCCAAAAAATCTTTACAATGAGCAGTTCTTC,CASPATENPKNLYNEQFF
TRBJ2-3,TRBD2,TRBV7-3,16,.,TGTGCCAGCAGCCTGGAACTAGCGGGGTCGACAGATACGCAGTATTTT,CASSLELAGSTDTQYF
TRBJ2-7,.,TRBV28,12,few,TGTGCCAGCAGTGTGAGGGACTACGAGCAGTACTTC,CASSVRDYEQYF
TRBJ1-5,.,TRBV5-5,15,few,TGTGCCAGCAGCTCGGGCGGGGGCGGCAATCAGCCCCAGCATTTT,CASSSGGGGNQPQHF
TRBJ2-3,.,TRBV5-1,15,.,TGCGCCAGCAGCTTGCCAGGGGATCCCACAGATACGCAGTATTTT,CASSLPGDPTDTQYF
TRBJ2-1,TRBD2,TRBV7-2,15,few,TGTGCCAGCAGCTTAACTAGCGGGCATCTCAATGAGCAGTTCTTC,CASSLTSGHLNEQFF
TRBJ1-6,.,TRBV5-1,14,once,TGCGCCAGCAGCGACGGACTTGGGTCTTCACCCCTCCACTTT,CASSDGLGSSPLHF
TRBJ2-7,TRBD2,TRBV28,17,.,TGTGCCAGCAGTTTAAGAGGCAGGCGGGGGGCGGTCGACGAGCAGTACTTC,CASSLRGRRGAVDEQYF
TRBJ2-3,TRBD1,TRBV19,14,.,TGTGCCAGTAGGCAGGACAGGGTTCGGGATACGCAGTATTTT,CASRQDRVRDTQYF
TRBJ1-1,.,TRBV6-5,13,once,TGTGCCAGCGGTAGGGGAATGAACACTGAAGCTTTCTTT,CASGRGMNTEAFF
TRBJ2-7,.,TRBV7-2,15,.,TGTGCCAGCAGCCTTACAGGGGGGGTCGCCTACGAGCAGTACTTC,CASSLTGGVAYEQYF
TRBJ2-3,.,TRBV5-4,13,few,TGTGCCAGCAGCGGGGCAAGCACAGATACGCAGTATTTT,CASSGASTDTQYF
TRBJ2-5,TRBD2,TRBV7-3,16,.,TGTGCCAGCAGCCCGGGGACTAGCGGGGGGGATGGGGCCCAGTACTTC,CASSPGTSGGDGAQYF
TRBJ2-7,.,TRBV5-4,14,.,TGTGCCAGCAGCTTGGGGATCGGGTCGTACGAGCAGTACTTC,CASSLGIGSYEQYF
TRBJ2-1,.,TRBV5-4,11,.,TGTGCCAGCAGCTTCCGCAATGAGCAGTTCTTC,CASSFRNEQFF
TRBJ2-3,.,TRBV7-2,14,.,TGTGCCAGCAGCTTAGCAGCCAGCACAGATACGCAGTATTTT,CASSLAASTDTQYF
TRBJ2-5,TRBD2,TRBV19,13,.,TGTGCCAGTAGTTGGACGGGGGGAGAGACCCAGTACTTC,CASSWTGGETQYF
TRBJ2-1,.,TRBV7-2,15,.,TGTGCCAGCAGCTTTAGGGGCCAGGCCTACAATGAGCAGTTCTTC,CASSFRGQAYNEQFF
TRBJ2-7,TRBD1,TRBV5-1,14,.,TGCGCCAGCAGCTGGGGACAGGCAACTTACGAGCAGTACTTC,CASSWGQATYEQYF
TRBJ1-4,TRBD1,TRBV4-2,14,.,TGTGCCAGCAGCCCCCAGGGGGCTGGTGAAAAACTGTTTTTT,CASSPQGAGEKLFF
TRBJ2-5,.,TRBV27,15,.,TGTGCCAGCAGTTTATTACGCCGAGGTGGAGAGGCCCAGTACTTC,CASSLLRRGGEAQYF
TRBJ2-5,.,TRBV19,16,.,TGTGCCAGTAGTATAGCCTTCGTAGCGGTGCAAGAGACCCAGTACTTC,CASSIAFVAVQETQYF
TRBJ2-7,.,TRBV5-1,13,.,TGCGCCAGCAGCTACGACTCAGCCTACGAGCAGTACTTC,CASSYDSAYEQYF
TRBJ1-1,TRBD1,TRBV18,18,.,TGTGCCAGCTCACCCCAGACGGGACAGGGCTCCATGAACACTGAAGCTTTCTTT,CASSPQTGQGSMNTEAFF
TRBJ2-7,.,TRBV2,15,.,TGTGCCAGCACTCACGATTTCGACAGCTTCTACGAGCAGTACTTC,CASTHDFDSFYEQYF
TRBJ2-3,.,TRBV5-1,15,.,TGCGCCAGCAGCTTGGACGGCACCGGGGGAGATACGCAGTATTTT,CASSLDGTGGDTQYF
TRBJ2-5,.,TRBV5-4,14,.,TGTGCCAGCAGCGAAGGGACGGGAGAAGAGACCCAGTACTTC,CASSEGTGEETQYF
TRBJ1-4,.,TRBV6-6,14,once,TGTGCCAGCAGGACTCAAGCGAATAATGAAAAACTGTTTTTT,CASRTQANNEKLFF
TRBJ1-6,.,TRBV7-6,14,.,TGTGCCAGCAGCTTTCAGGGGAATAATTCACCCCTCCACTTT,CASSFQGNNSPLHF